The 18 T cell receptor beta chains below all came from one sample that was sequenced in a study of blood T cell repertoires in COVID-19. The repertoire was sequenced with immunoSEQ multiplex PCR; TCRdb's copy has only in-frame clones and lacks some. The sample records around 72,000 clones, less than 90% being singletons. The sample was peripheral blood. These receptors originate from a woman older than 75 with acute or convalescent COVID-19.

The chain employs TRBV24-1 and TRBJ2-6, with a tentative D call TRBD1 (5 bases). The CDR3 covers 16 residues. Trimming removed 3 bases at V and 4 bases at J, with 12 bases between. Germline V gene lookup returns CDR1 KGHDR and CDR2 SFDVKD. The CDR3 sequence is CATSDRRAPGANVLTF. The CDR3 region has the DNA TGTGCCACCAGTGATCGCAGGGCCCCCGGGGCCAACGTCCTGACTTTC.

This chain links TRBV3-1 (or the pseudogene TRBV3-2) with TRBJ2-1; perhaps TRBD2 as D (5 bases). CDR1 LGHDT and CDR2 YNNKEL come from the germline V gene (reference sequence). Trimming took off 1 base at V and 9 bases at J, with 16 bases between the two ends. CDR3 size: 15 residues. CDR3 DNA sequence: TGTGCCAGCAGCCAAGCGGTTTCCGGGGTTGGTGAGCAGTTCTTC. It is translated as CASSQAVSGVGEQFF.

The chain joins TRBV7-2 to TRBJ1-5, with 7 bases lining up with TRBD1. The CDR3 contains 15 residues. The germline V gene has CDR1 SGHTA and CDR2 FQGNSA. V shed 6 bases, J shed 4 bases, and the junction held 9 bases outside the gene matches. CDR3 DNA: TGTGCCAGCAGTCAAGACAGGGCCATTAATCAGCCCCAGCATTTT. Protein: CASSQDRAINQPQHF.

The genes are TRBV7-8 and TRBJ1-5; 7 bases are shared with TRBD1. Germline V CDR1 and CDR2: SGHVS, FQNEAQ. Losses at the gene ends were 3 bases for V and 10 bases for J; bases not matched to a gene: 9. The CDR3 has 14 amino acids. The CDR3 spells CASSFSGQESPQHF. In nucleotides, the CDR3 is TGTGCCAGCAGCTTTTCTGGACAGGAAAGTCCCCAGCATTTT.

The rearrangement uses TRBV11-2 and TRBJ1-1, with a possible D match to TRBD1 (6 bases). The CDR3 is 14 residues long. V lost 3 bases to trimming and J lost 5 bases, with 13 bases between them. CDR1 and CDR2 from the germline V gene are SGHAT and FQNNGV. The CDR3 bases are TGTGCCAGCAGCTTTCAGGGGTCGGGGACTGAAGCTTTCTTT. This codes for CASSFQGSGTEAFF.

The chain has TRBV10-1 and TRBJ2-7, with D hard to call. The CDR3 consists of 13 residues. V was clipped by 3 bases and J by 6 bases, with 12 bases between them. The germline CDR1 and CDR2 sequences are WNHNN and SYGVQD (reference sequence). Here the CDR3 reads CASSDDAFSEQYF. DNA for the CDR3: TGCGCCAGCAGTGATGATGCGTTCTCCGAGCAGTACTTC.

This clone was found a few times. The chain is built from TRBV7-2 and TRBJ1-2, with TRBD1 identical over 7 bases. CDR1 SGHTA and CDR2 FQGNSA come from the germline V gene. The CDR3 has 13 residues. The V gene end was trimmed by 4 bases and the J gene end by 8 bases; junction bases not matched to a gene: 7. The CDR3 nucleotides are TGTGCCAGCAGCTCGGACAGGACAAGCGGCTACACCTTC. Its protein is CASSSDRTSGYTF.

V usage is TRBV30 and J usage is TRBJ2-3, with TRBD1 matching 9 bases. Germline values: CDR1 GTSNPN, CDR2 SVGIG (reference sequence). This CDR3 spans 13 amino acids. V was clipped by 2 bases and J by 6 bases; unmatched bases: 3. This CDR3 is CAWSKQGADTQYF. The CDR3 DNA sequence: TGTGCCTGGAGTAAACAGGGGGCGGATACGCAGTATTTT.

The chain couples TRBV10-3 to TRBJ2-1, with 9 bases identical to TRBD2. CDR1 is ENHRY and CDR2 is SYGVKD in the germline V gene. Losses at the gene ends were 0 bases for V and 10 bases for J; bases not matched to a gene: 16. This CDR3 has 18 residues. As DNA, the CDR3 is TGTGCCATCAGTGAGTCGTTCTCGGCGGGGGAGCGGGGGGTGGAGCAGTTCTTC. Its protein is CAISESFSAGERGVEQFF.

The V gene is TRBV29-1, the J gene TRBJ1-2; D may be TRBD1 (5 bases). V was shortened by 7 bases and J by 4 bases, with 22 bases between the two germline ends. The CDR3 runs 15 residues. CDR1 SQVTM and CDR2 ANQGSEA come from the germline V gene. CDR3 in DNA: TGCAGCGCCGAGAGCTCGTGGGGCTTGGCCTATGGCTACACCTTC. Translating gives CSAESSWGLAYGYTF.

This chain connects TRBV5-6 to TRBJ2-3, with 8 bases that match TRBD1. The CDR3 is 16 residues long. The J segment lost 6 bases and the V segment lost 1 base, leaving 10 bases of the junction unmatched. CDR1 SGHDT and CDR2 YYEEEE come from the germline V gene. CDR3 sequence (DNA): TGTGCCAGCAGCTTGTACGCCAGGGGGCCGGGGGATACGCAGTATTTT. It encodes CASSLYARGPGDTQYF.

The chain combines TRBV2 with TRBJ2-5; D is uncertain. Trimming took off 6 bases at V and 1 base at J, with 15 bases between the two ends. CDR1 SNHLY and CDR2 FYNNEI come from the germline V gene. The CDR3 totals 15 residues. CDR3 in amino acids: CASSRNPTGQETQYF. CDR3 nucleotides: TGTGCCAGCAGCCGGAACCCCACGGGCCAAGAGACCCAGTACTTC.

The rearrangement joins TRBV27 to TRBJ1-6; D gene unclear. The CDR3 has 14 amino acids. Between the trimmed V and J ends, which lost 3 bases and 4 bases, there was a span of 7 bases. CDR1 MNHEY and CDR2 SMNVEV come from the germline V gene (reference sequence). The CDR3 is CASSFSQYNSPLHF. The CDR3 DNA reads as TGTGCCAGCAGTTTTTCACAGTATAATTCACCCCTCCACTTT.

The CDR3 here is CASSSRDLTLSEAFF. The CDR3 DNA reads as TGTGCCAGCAGCTCCCGGGACTTGACCTTAAGTGAAGCTTTCTTT. The rearrangement uses TRBV11-2 and TRBJ1-1, with D possibly matching TRBD1 (5 bases). V was clipped by 4 bases and J by 7 bases, with 19 bases between them. Germline V lookup: CDR1 SGHAT, CDR2 FQNNGV. The CDR3 contains 15 residues.

The V gene is TRBV5-1, the J gene TRBJ1-1; D possibly corresponds to TRBD1 (6 bases). Germline loops: CDR1 SGHRS, CDR2 YFSETQ. Trimming took 4 bases from V and 0 from J, leaving 10 bases between them. The CDR3 runs 14 residues. The CDR3 bases are TGCGCCAGCAGCCAGCAGGGGCTGAACACTGAAGCTTTCTTT. This translates into CASSQQGLNTEAFF.

A single count supports this clone. V usage is TRBV7-8 and J usage is TRBJ2-3; a possible D gene is TRBD2 (6 bases). This CDR3 contains 15 residues. V was shortened by 1 base and J by 0 bases, with 8 bases between the two germline ends. Germline CDR1 and CDR2: SGHVS and FQNEAQ. In nucleotides, the CDR3 is TGTGCCAGCAGCTTAGATAGCGGTAGCACAGATACGCAGTATTTT. Its translation is CASSLDSGSTDTQYF.

With regard to this clone: A far larger clone is one nucleotide away, so this likely arose from a read error. The chain is built from TRBV28 and TRBJ2-2; D may be TRBD2 (6 bases). Looked up from germline, CDR1 is MDHEN and CDR2 is SYDVKM. The ends were cut back, 8 bases at V and 1 base at J, with 11 bases in the middle. The CDR3 is made up of 14 amino acids. CDR3 bases: TGTGCCAGCCGCTATAGCGGGAACACCGGGGAGCTGTTTTTT. Translating gives CASRYSGNTGELFF.

The chain employs TRBV10-3 and TRBJ2-7; D is unclear. Germline loops: CDR1 ENHRY, CDR2 SYGVKD. This CDR3 contains 13 residues. The germline V and J ends were trimmed by 0 bases and 9 bases, with 12 bases remaining between them. CDR3 sequence reads: CAISESKATGQYF. CDR3 DNA: TGTGCCATCAGTGAGTCGAAGGCTACGGGGCAGTACTTC.